This passage covers 24 T cell receptor beta chains from one sample sequenced in a study of liver allograft versus peripheral blood T cells. In the study overall: T cell receptor repertoires in transplanted livers were compared with those in recipients' peripheral blood.

TCRdb reprocessed the reads with MiXCR, giving one entry per CDR3 protein. Of about 9,100 distinct CDR3 sequences detected, roughly 22% appear once; the ten largest clones hold 5.4%. Receptors originate from a human patient who had a liver transplant. Some T cells may have come from the graft donor.

By proportion, this clonotype is medium-sized. The CDR3 reads CASRPGTGSEKLFF. CDR3 nucleotides: TGTGCCAGTAGACCCGGGACAGGGAGTGAAAAACTGTTTTTT. This chain uses TRBV19 with TRBJ1-4; TRBD1 agrees at 9 bases. The junction had 6 bases not matched to a gene; V was cut back by 6 bases and J by 7 bases. CDR3 size: 14 residues. Germline values: CDR1 LNHDA, CDR2 SQIVND (reference sequence).

V is TRBV28 and J is TRBJ1-4; the D is unclear. The V end was cut by 6 bases, the J end by 0 bases, with 17 bases between. The CDR3 runs to 17 residues. Per the germline V gene, CDR1 is MDHEN and CDR2 is SYDVKM. CDR3 nucleotides: TGTGCCAGCAGACTAAAACGGGGATCTGCAACTAATGAAAAACTGTTTTTT. The encoded protein is CASRLKRGSATNEKLFF.

In this sample, this clonotype turned up a few times. The V and J genes are TRBV28 and TRBJ1-4; weak D call: TRBD1 (6 bases). Per germline, CDR1 MDHEN and CDR2 SYDVKM. Trimming left V 8 bases short and J 8 bases short, with 15 bases between. The CDR3 spans 13 residues. The CDR3 sequence: CASRGAVEEKLFF. The CDR3 DNA sequence: TGTGCCAGCCGGGGGGCGGTAGAGGAAAAACTGTTTTTT.

By its share, this clonotype is medium-sized (0.01 to 0.1%). The chain employs TRBV13 and TRBJ1-1; 10 nucleotides agree with TRBD1. After removal of 10 bases from V and 4 bases from J, the junction contained 6 bases not matched to a gene. Germline V lookup: CDR1 PRHDT, CDR2 FYEKMQ (reference sequence). CDR3 length: 13 amino acids. In DNA, the CDR3 is TGTGCCACCACCCGGGACAGGGGCACTGAAGCTTTCTTT. As protein: CATTRDRGTEAFF.

This chain links TRBV12-3 or TRBV12-4 with TRBJ1-6; a weak D match, TRBD1 (5 bases). The CDR3 runs 13 residues. The V and J ends lost 3 bases and 10 bases respectively, with 10 bases between them. The CDR3 loop reads CASSFGADSPLHF. CDR3 coding DNA: TGTGCCAGCAGTTTCGGGGCCGACTCACCCCTCCACTTT.

A few counts support this clonotype. V gene TRBV28 combines with J gene TRBJ1-2; tentatively, D is TRBD1 (5 bases). The CDR3 runs to 12 residues. V lost 8 bases, J lost 6 bases, and 13 bases lay in between. CDR1 MDHEN and CDR2 SYDVKM come from the germline V gene. The CDR3 loop is CASGPTENGYTF. The CDR3 coding sequence is TGTGCCAGCGGTCCGACAGAAAATGGCTACACCTTC.

This clonotype was recorded a few times. V and J are TRBV10-1 and TRBJ2-7; the match to TRBD2 covers 13 bases. Per the germline V gene, CDR1 is WNHNN and CDR2 is SYGVQD (reference sequence). V lost 2 bases to trimming and J lost 8 bases; unmatched junction nucleotides: 12. The CDR3 consists of 17 residues. The CDR3 is CASSEGTGLLAGGKQYF. CDR3 DNA: TGCGCCAGCAGTGAGGGGACAGGGCTACTAGCGGGGGGGAAGCAGTACTTC.

This clonotype was seen a handful of times. V gene TRBV28 combines with J gene TRBJ2-6; D is unresolved. In germline, CDR1 is MDHEN, CDR2 SYDVKM. The ends were cut back, 8 bases at V and 0 bases at J, with 20 bases in the middle. The length of the CDR3 is 18 residues. This chain's CDR3 is CASRLFGSPFSGANVLTF. In DNA, the CDR3 is TGTGCCAGCCGGCTTTTTGGCAGTCCCTTCTCTGGGGCCAACGTCCTGACTTTC.

This clonotype occurred a few times. V is TRBV20-1 and J is TRBJ2-2; TRBD1 might be the D (6 bases). The CDR3 has 13 amino acids. Germline loops: CDR1 DFQATT, CDR2 SNEGSKA (reference sequence). V was shortened by 3 bases and J by 1 base, with 6 bases between the two germline ends. In nucleotides, the CDR3 is TGCAGTGCTAGCAGGGGGAACACCGGGGAGCTGTTTTTT. It codes for CSASRGNTGELFF.

This clonotype was detected only a few times. The J gene is TRBJ2-7, the V gene TRBV24-1, with D perhaps matching TRBD1 (5 bases). Germline CDR1 KGHDR, CDR2 SFDVKD. The CDR3 has 12 residues. Trimming removed 7 bases from V and 4 bases from J, with 10 bases in between. The CDR3 region is CATSLTGYEQYF. The DNA of the CDR3 is TGTGCCACCAGCCTTACAGGTTACGAGCAGTACTTC.

In its sample, this clonotype is medium-sized. This chain joins TRBV18 and TRBJ1-1; 10 nucleotides line up with TRBD1. Germline CDR1 and CDR2: KGHSH and LQKENI. The CDR3 consists of 15 residues. Germline trimming cut 6 bases from V and 3 bases from J; bases unmatched to any gene: 7. The CDR3 reads CASSSGTGVYTEAFF. CDR3 DNA: TGTGCCAGCTCCTCCGGGACAGGGGTTTACACTGAAGCTTTCTTT.

About this clonotype: This sequence may be a read error, since a much larger clone differs from it by one base. The gene calls are TRBV6-1 and TRBJ2-1; tentatively, D is TRBD2 (7 bases). Germline V gene lookup returns CDR1 MNHNS and CDR2 SASEGT. The CDR3 contains 13 residues. CDR3 sequence: CASRSGGQSEQLF. CDR3 bases: TGTGCCAGCAGGTCGGGGGGCCAGAGTGAGCAGCTCTTC.

This clonotype rates as medium-sized. The rearrangement joins TRBV6-1 to TRBJ1-2; maybe TRBD1 (6 bases). Germline V gives CDR1 MNHNS, CDR2 SASEGT. The V end was cut by 6 bases, the J end by 8 bases, with 16 bases between. This CDR3 is built from 13 residues. The CDR3 loop is CASRERSGDGYTF. CDR3 nucleotides: TGTGCCAGCAGAGAGAGATCAGGGGACGGCTACACCTTC.

This clonotype was detected many times. The rearrangement uses TRBV6-5 and TRBJ1-4; TRBD1 aligns across 8 bases. V lost 5 bases to trimming and J lost 7 bases; unmatched junction nucleotides: 12. Germline V gene lookup returns CDR1 MNHEY and CDR2 SVGAGI. This CDR3 comprises 16 residues. In DNA, the CDR3 is TGTGCCAGCAGTACGAACAGGGGGAGCTGGGGTGAAAAACTGTTTTTT. Translated, it gives CASSTNRGSWGEKLFF.

This clonotype rates as medium-sized (0.01 to 0.1%). V usage is TRBV5-6 and J usage is TRBJ1-1, with 9 bases that match TRBD1. CDR3 length equals 15 residues. Germline-derived CDR1 and CDR2 are SGHDT and YYEEEE. The junction had 8 bases not matched to a gene; V was cut back by 3 bases and J by 5 bases. The CDR3 is CASSSRDRDSTEAFF. CDR3 nucleotides: TGTGCCAGCAGCTCGCGGGACAGGGATAGTACTGAAGCTTTCTTT.

In this sample, this clonotype is medium-sized. The V call is TRBV18, the J call TRBJ2-5; D not resolved. Between the trimmed V and J ends, which lost 3 bases and 4 bases, there was a span of 9 bases. The CDR3 is 13 amino acids. Per germline, CDR1 KGHSH and CDR2 LQKENI. The CDR3 DNA is TGTGCCAGCTCACCCCCGGTGGGAGAGACCCAGTACTTC. The encoded protein is CASSPPVGETQYF.

The chain carries TRBV6-1 and TRBJ2-7, with 9 positions matching TRBD1. The ends lost 5 bases at V and 7 bases at J; junction bases unmatched: 12. CDR3 length equals 15 residues. CDR1 MNHNS and CDR2 SASEGT come from the germline V gene. The chain's CDR3 is CASSLRRGQGWEQYF. CDR3 coding DNA: TGTGCCAGCAGTCTTCGGAGAGGACAGGGGTGGGAGCAGTACTTC.

By share, this clonotype counts as medium-sized. The rearrangement uses TRBV29-1 and TRBJ2-7; D is perhaps TRBD1 (8 bases). Trimming took 7 bases from V and 6 from J, leaving 19 bases between them. The germline gives CDR1 SQVTM, CDR2 ANQGSEA. This CDR3 has 13 residues. CDR3 in DNA: TGCAGCGCCGGAGGACAGGGAGGGCGCGAGCAGTACTTC. Translated: CSAGGQGGREQYF.

The sample holds a few counts of this clonotype. The chain is built from TRBV29-1 and TRBJ1-3; the D gene is possibly TRBD1 (5 bases). The CDR3 contains 15 residues. Germline V gene data show CDR1 as SQVTM and CDR2 as ANQGSEA. V dropped 2 bases and J dropped 0 bases, with 11 bases sitting between them. Here the CDR3 DNA reads TGCAGCGTTGAATCCCCCAGGGACTCTGGAAACACCATATATTTT. Its protein product is CSVESPRDSGNTIYF.

This clonotype occurred a few times. V and J are TRBV14 and TRBJ2-1; D is perhaps TRBD1 or TRBD2 (5 bases each). Germline-derived CDR1 and CDR2 are SGHDN and FVKESK. Trimming removed 0 bases from V and 0 bases from J, with 12 bases in between. The CDR3 contains 17 residues. In DNA form, the CDR3 reads TGTGCCAGCAGCCAAGAACCGGGACCCAGCTCCTACAATGAGCAGTTCTTC. It codes for CASSQEPGPSSYNEQFF.

In this sample, this clonotype is medium-sized. Here the CDR3 DNA reads TGTGCCACCAGTGGATGGGACAGTCCGAATCAGCCCCAGCATTTT. Translating it yields CATSGWDSPNQPQHF. V usage is TRBV24-1 and J usage is TRBJ1-5, with TRBD1 matching 7 bases. Germline-derived CDR1 and CDR2 are KGHDR and SFDVKD. Germline trimming cut 5 bases from V and 4 bases from J; bases unmatched to any gene: 7. This CDR3 region has 15 residues.

This clonotype is termed medium-sized. The rearrangement joins TRBV24-1 to TRBJ2-2; 9 bases are a match to TRBD1. This CDR3 has 16 residues. V dropped 6 bases and J dropped 6; count of bases not matched to a gene: 10. Germline CDR1 is KGHDR and CDR2 is SFDVKD. The CDR3: CATSNEQGAFSGELFF. In nucleotides, the CDR3 is TGTGCCACCAGTAATGAACAGGGGGCATTCTCCGGGGAGCTGTTTTTT.

This clonotype appeared a few times. The CDR3 DNA follows: TGTGCCAGCAGCTCTGGGGTTTATCAGCCCCAGCATTTT. Translation: CASSSGVYQPQHF. The genes are TRBV7-9 and TRBJ1-5; D gene unclear. This CDR3 comprises 13 residues. V was clipped by 4 bases and J by 5 bases, with 9 bases between them. Germline lookup yields CDR1 SEHNR and CDR2 FQNEAQ (reference sequence).

This rearrangement joins TRBV12-3 or TRBV12-4 to TRBJ1-4; possibly TRBD1 for D (5 bases). The CDR3 consists of 15 residues. V lost 1 base and J lost 8, with 14 bases in between. CDR3 in DNA: TGTGCCAGCAGTTTAGAACGAGGGGCGCGGGAAAAACTGTTTTTT. It translates to CASSLERGAREKLFF.